Reported below is one T cell receptor beta chain. A sample-barcoded 5' primer and a J-beta primer mix were used in a second PCR of roughly 7 to 12 cycles. MiXCR, run by TCRdb on the 5' RACE reads, gives a single entry per CDR3 protein. Counted here are 600,000 to 650,000 distinct CDR3 sequences, around three fifths occurring once; the ten biggest clones make up about two fifths. The entry originates in a study of blood T cells in healthy people across ages. The receptor comes from a man aged 60 to 75 in good health. The sample consisted of blood.

The CDR3 loop reads CASSYSSRNSYNSPLHF. The CDR3 DNA is TGTGCCAGCAGTTACTCTAGTCGGAACTCCTATAATTCACCCCTCCACTTT. The chain recombines TRBV6-6 with TRBJ1-6; D not certain. CDR3 size: 17 residues. The germline V gene has CDR1 MNHNY and CDR2 SVGAGI (reference sequence). V lost 0 bases, J lost 0 bases, and 9 bases lay in between.